This T cell receptor (beta chain) appears in the sequencing data of a study of control samples from healthy donors and cancer patients. Profiled with immunoSEQ multiplex PCR; TCRdb holds only in-frame clones, not every one. The sample shows about 160,000 clones, about 87% of them seen only once. Germline V gives CDR1 LGHNA, CDR2 YNFKEQ. This CDR3 region has 16 residues. J gave up 4 bases and V 0 bases, and 2 bases lay outside the gene matches. The chain carries TRBV4-2 and TRBJ2-3; 12 nucleotides line up with TRBD2. Input material: blood. This receptor was obtained from a man aged 25-45 years in good health. In DNA, the CDR3 is TGTGCCAGCAGCCAAGATCTAGCGGGGGGGCCAGATACGCAGTATTTT. It encodes CASSQDLAGGPDTQYF.